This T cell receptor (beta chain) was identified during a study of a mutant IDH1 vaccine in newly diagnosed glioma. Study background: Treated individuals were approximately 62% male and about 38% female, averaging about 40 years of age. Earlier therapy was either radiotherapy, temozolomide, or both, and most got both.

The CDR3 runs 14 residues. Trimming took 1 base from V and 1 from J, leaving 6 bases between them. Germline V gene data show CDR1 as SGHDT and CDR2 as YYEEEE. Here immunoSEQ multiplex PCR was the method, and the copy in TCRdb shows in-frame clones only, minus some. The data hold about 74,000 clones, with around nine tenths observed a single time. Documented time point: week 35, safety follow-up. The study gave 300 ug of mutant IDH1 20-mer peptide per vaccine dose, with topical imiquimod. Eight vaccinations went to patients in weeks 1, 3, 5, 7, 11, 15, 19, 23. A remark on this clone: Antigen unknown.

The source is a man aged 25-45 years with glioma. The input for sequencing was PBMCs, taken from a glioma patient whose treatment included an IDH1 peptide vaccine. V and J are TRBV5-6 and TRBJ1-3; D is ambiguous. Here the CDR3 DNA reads TGTGCCAGCAGCTTGACGGGTTCTGGAAACACCATATATTTT. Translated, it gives CASSLTGSGNTIYF.